Following are 23 T cell receptor beta chains from one sample sequenced in a study of prognosis after radiotherapy for stage I lung cancer. CDR3 of TCR beta was amplified from genomic DNA via a two-round multiplex PCR. Primers were specific to each TRBV and TRBJ gene in first-round PCR. From the multiplex PCR reads, TCRdb called clonotypes with MiXCR, one entry per CDR3 protein. The sample has 30,000 to 40,000 distinct CDR3 sequences; nearly 35% are singletons. Sequences were derived from PBMCs, sampled before or after stereotactic body radiation therapy (not recorded which). These TCRs come from a donor of 50 years or more with non-small cell lung cancer.

In this sample, this clonotype turned up many times. The V call is TRBV4-1, the J call TRBJ1-2, with D maybe TRBD1 (6 bases). This CDR3 contains 15 residues. Trimming stripped 0 bases from V and 8 bases from J, with 16 bases between. In germline, CDR1 is MGHRA, CDR2 YSYEKL. CDR3 protein: CASSQDEAGARGYTF. Here the CDR3 DNA reads TGCGCCAGCAGCCAAGACGAGGCAGGGGCGAGGGGCTACACCTTC.

Notes on this clonotype: A much larger clone lies one base from this, so it may be a read error. The chain employs TRBV7-9 and TRBJ2-5; 7 nucleotides align to TRBD1. Germline V gives CDR1 SEHNR, CDR2 FQNEAQ (reference sequence). This CDR3 is 14 amino acids long. Trimming took 5 bases from V and 4 from J; bases not matched to a gene: 7. CDR3 nucleotide sequence: TGTGCCAGCAGCCTAGGACAGGCGGGAGAGACCCAGTACTTC. This codes for CASSLGQAGETQYF.

As concerns this clonotype: This sequence is one base from a far larger clone and is likely a read error. The genes are TRBV28 and TRBJ2-1, with 11 bases fitting TRBD1. The end of the DNA fits TRBJ2-5 better, so the J call may be wrong. CDR1 and CDR2 (germline): MDHEN, SYDVKM. The CDR3 has 14 amino acids. CDR3 region: CAISPDRGRETQYF. DNA for the CDR3: TGTGCCATCAGCCCGGACAGGGGGCGAGAGACCCAGTACTTC.

Turning to this clonotype: A far larger clone is only one base removed, so a read error is likely. The CDR3 spells CASSLEVAGYNEQYF. The DNA for the CDR3 is TGCGCCAGCAGCTTGGAGGTAGCGGGCTACAATGAGCAGTACTTC. This rearrangement joins TRBV5-1 to TRBJ2-7; 7 nucleotides match TRBD2. Germline V lookup: CDR1 SGHRS, CDR2 YFSETQ. The V and J ends lost 0 bases and 7 bases, in that order; junction bases with no gene match: 10. This CDR3 has 15 amino acids. Complete variable domain (other parts from reference TRBV5-1 and TRBJ2-7): KAGVTQTPRYLIKTRGQQVTLSCSPISGHRSVSWYQQTPGQGLQFLFEYFSETQRNKGNFPGRFSGRQFSNSRSEMNVSTLELGDSALYLCASSLEVAGYNEQYFGPGTRLTVT.

As regards this clonotype: With a much larger clone just one base away, this may be a read error. This rearrangement joins TRBV29-1 to TRBJ2-7; D is undetermined. This CDR3 contains 11 residues. Germline V gene lookup returns CDR1 SQVTM and CDR2 ANQGSEA. The CDR3 DNA reads TGCGGCGTTGTAGGGAACGACGAGCAGTACTTC. This gives the protein CGVVGNDEQYF.

As regards this clonotype: This may be a read error, as it is one base from a much larger clone. The CDR3 DNA follows: TGTGCCAGCATGGCTTTGGTTAGGGGAGACACTGGAGCTTTCTTT. This encodes CASMALVRGDTGAFF. V is TRBV6-1 and J is TRBJ1-1; D is possibly TRBD1 (5 bases). CDR1 and CDR2 (germline): MNHNS, SASEGT. The CDR3 length is 15 residues.

This clonotype was seen just once. A far larger clone is one nucleotide away, so this likely arose from a read error. The J gene is TRBJ2-5, the V gene TRBV11-2, with TRBD1 identical over 8 bases. The V segment lost 8 bases and the J segment 11 bases; nucleotides outside the gene matches: 19. This CDR3 is 15 amino acids long. In germline, CDR1 is SGHAT, CDR2 FQNNGV. The CDR3 nucleotides read TGTGCCAGCGGAGCCCGGGACAGGTCCTACAATGAGCAGTACTTC. It encodes CASGARDRSYNEQYF.

This clonotype is medium-sized (0.01 to 0.1%) by share. This chain uses TRBV6-5 with TRBJ1-6; D ambiguous. This CDR3 contains 13 residues. Trimming cost V 0 bases and J 12 bases, with 9 bases left between them. Germline V CDR1 and CDR2: MNHEY, SVGAGI. The CDR3 nucleotides read TGTGCCAGCAGTTACTCTCTAGAGTTACCCCTCCACTTT. It yields the protein CASSYSLELPLHF.

This clonotype was seen ten or more times. The chain has TRBV3-1 and TRBJ2-7; D unclear. V gave up 2 bases and J gave up 7 bases, with 15 bases separating them. Germline V gene data show CDR1 as LGHDT and CDR2 as YNNKEL (reference sequence). CDR3 length equals 14 residues. The CDR3 DNA sequence: TGTGCCAGCAGCCAACTAGTGCCAGCGTGGGAGCAGTACTTC. Protein: CASSQLVPAWEQYF.

Concerning this clonotype itself: This could be a read error, since a much larger clone is one nucleotide away. The CDR3 DNA reads as TGCGCCAGCAGCCGAGTGGGGGCCAGTGATACGCAGTATTTT. This translates into CASSRVGASDTQYF. The genes are TRBV5-1 and TRBJ2-3, with D maybe TRBD1 (6 bases). V was cut by 4 bases and J by 6 bases, with 15 bases left in between. Per germline, CDR1 SGHRS and CDR2 YFSETQ. This CDR3 spans 14 amino acids.

Of note for this clonotype: This sequence may be a read error, since a much larger clone differs from it by one base. J is TRBJ2-5 and V is TRBV6-4, with 7 bases lining up with TRBD2. The germline V gene encodes CDR1 MRHNA and CDR2 SNTAGT. There are 14 residues in the CDR3. V gave up 3 bases and J gave up 8 bases; unmatched junction bases: 9. CDR3 residues: CASSEKRGVDTQYF. In nucleotides, the CDR3 is TGTGCCAGCAGTGAGAAGCGGGGTGTAGATACCCAGTACTTC.

This clonotype came up many times. The rearrangement joins TRBV5-1 to TRBJ1-2; 9 bases agree with TRBD1. This CDR3 region has 13 residues. Per the germline V gene, CDR1 is SGHRS and CDR2 is YFSETQ. V shed 7 bases and J 8 bases; nucleotides not matched to a gene: 9. This CDR3 is CASQTGGAYGYTF. CDR3 sequence (DNA): TGCGCCAGCCAAACAGGGGGCGCGTACGGCTACACCTTC.

The chain combines TRBV12-3 or TRBV12-4 with TRBJ2-2, with 9 positions matching TRBD2. V trimming: 7 bases; J trimming: 4 bases; junction bases outside the gene matches: 10. CDR3 length: 16 amino acids. The CDR3, as DNA: TGTGCCAGCATACCGGGGGCGGGAGGGGTCACCGGGGAGCTGTTTTTT. The encoded protein is CASIPGAGGVTGELFF.

In this sample, this clonotype turned up many times. The chain couples TRBV20-1 to TRBJ2-5, with D perhaps TRBD2 (7 bases). This CDR3 contains 12 residues. Per the germline V gene, CDR1 is DFQATT and CDR2 is SNEGSKA (reference sequence). Trimming took off 6 bases at V and 5 bases at J, with 13 bases between the two ends. This CDR3 reads CSAEGGGETQYF. The CDR3 DNA is TGCAGTGCGGAGGGGGGAGGGGAGACCCAGTACTTC.

This clonotype was counted a few times. One end of the junction varies from germline; a read error may be responsible. V gene TRBV20-1 combines with J gene TRBJ2-2; 7 bases are a match to TRBD2. Germline CDR1 DFQATT, CDR2 SNEGSKA (reference sequence). The CDR3 consists of 14 residues. The CDR3 DNA reads TGCAGTGCTAGGTCGCCAGCGGGGTTCATTGAGCTGCTTTTT. Translating gives CSARSPAGFIELLF.

This clonotype was seen ten or more times. The chain carries TRBV6-2 or TRBV6-3 and TRBJ2-3, with 10 bases lining up with TRBD2. This CDR3 has 16 residues. Germline assignment: CDR1 MNHEY and CDR2 SVGEGT. V gave up 5 bases and J gave up 4 bases; unmatched junction bases: 9. As DNA, the CDR3 is TGTGCCAGCAGTGGAGAAGCGGGAGGGCTGGCAGATACGCAGTATTTT. Its translation: CASSGEAGGLADTQYF.

This clonotype was counted at least ten times. The chain carries TRBV28 and TRBJ2-1, with 11 bases matching TRBD1. Germline CDR1 MDHEN, CDR2 SYDVKM. The CDR3 consists of 15 residues. The ends lost 8 bases at V and 2 bases at J; junction bases unmatched: 5. This chain's CDR3 is CASEEGQGAYNEQFF. CDR3 sequence (DNA): TGTGCCAGCGAGGAGGGACAGGGGGCCTACAATGAGCAGTTCTTC.

The chain employs TRBV6-1 and TRBJ1-4; D gene ambiguous. CDR1 is MNHNS, CDR2 SASEGT, per germline. The germline V and J ends were trimmed by 6 bases and 5 bases, with 16 bases remaining between them. This CDR3 has 15 amino acids. The DNA of the CDR3 is TGTGCCAGCAGGAAGCAAATCGGAGCCAATGAAAAACTGTTTTTT. Protein product: CASRKQIGANEKLFF.

Comment on this clonotype: An end of the junction differs from the germline gene, which may be a read error. V gene TRBV6-1 combines with J gene TRBJ1-2; the D is unclear. The germline CDR1 and CDR2 sequences are MNHNS and SASEGT. The CDR3 sequence is 12 residues long. CDR3 DNA sequence: TGTGCCAGCAGCCTAGCTGGGTATGTCTACACCTTC. This codes for CASSLAGYVYTF.

This clonotype was recorded many times. This chain connects TRBV24-1 to TRBJ2-5; 11 bases line up with TRBD1. This CDR3 contains 16 residues. Per germline, CDR1 KGHDR and CDR2 SFDVKD. The ends lost 3 bases at V and 5 bases at J; junction bases unmatched: 7. The CDR3 DNA reads as TGTGCCACCAGTGATGTGGGACAGGGGGTGGGGGAGACCCAGTACTTC. The encoded protein is CATSDVGQGVGETQYF.

In the case of this clonotype: The junction differs from germline at one of its ends, possibly a read error. The genes are TRBV6-1 and TRBJ2-7; 10 bases fit TRBD1. The CDR3 covers 16 residues. CDR1 and CDR2 (germline): MNHNS, SASEGT. The CDR3 DNA reads TGTGCCAGCAGTCCCTCGTGGGACAGGGGCTCCTACGAGCAGCACTTC. Its translation: CASSPSWDRGSYEQHF.

In this sample, this clonotype turned up many times. CDR3 sequence (DNA): TGTGCCACCAGTGACACCGGGACAGGGAGTTTTAACGAGCAGTACTTC. Protein product: CATSDTGTGSFNEQYF. The gene calls are TRBV24-1 and TRBJ2-7, with 9 bases that match TRBD1. The germline CDR1 and CDR2 sequences are KGHDR and SFDVKD. V lost 4 bases, J lost 5 bases, and 11 bases stayed unmatched. The CDR3 spans 16 residues.

This clonotype appeared many times. The chain joins TRBV7-9 to TRBJ2-2; D unresolved. Germline lookup yields CDR1 SEHNR and CDR2 FQNEAQ (reference sequence). This CDR3 contains 14 residues. V dropped 1 base and J dropped 4 bases, with 7 bases sitting between them. The CDR3 DNA reads as TGTGCCAGCAGCTTAGATTTGGGCACCGGGGAGCTGTTTTTT. Protein product: CASSLDLGTGELFF.